The 14 T cell receptor beta chains given below trace back to one sample, sequenced in a study of blood T cell repertoires in COVID-19. The assay was immunoSEQ multiplex PCR, and TCRdb's table has in-frame clones only and misses some. The sample has roughly 62,000 clones; approximately 86% are singletons. The sequencing input was peripheral blood. The receptors derive from a human donor with active COVID-19. The donor label of this sample is uncertain.

The chain recombines TRBV5-6 with TRBJ1-6; 8 bases align to TRBD1. Per germline, CDR1 SGHDT and CDR2 YYEEEE. J lost 7 bases, V lost 0 bases, and 6 bases had no gene match. The CDR3 is made up of 16 amino acids. The CDR3 spells CASSLDRGNGNSPLHF. The CDR3 nucleotides are TGTGCCAGCAGCTTGGACAGGGGGAACGGGAATTCACCCCTCCACTTT.

V is TRBV18 and J is TRBJ2-3, with D hard to call. The CDR3 is 12 amino acids. V lost 3 bases to trimming and J lost 5 bases, with 6 bases between them. The V gene's germline CDR1 is KGHSH and CDR2 LQKENI. The CDR3 coding sequence is TGTGCCAGCTCACCTTCCGGAGATACGCAGTATTTT. Translation: CASSPSGDTQYF.

This chain joins TRBV27 and TRBJ1-1; 7 bases are a match to TRBD1. The CDR3 length is 16 residues. The germline CDR1 and CDR2 sequences are MNHEY and SMNVEV (reference sequence). After removal of 4 bases from V and 1 base from J, the junction contained 9 bases not matched to a gene. CDR3 in amino acids: CASSYLRTGPNTEAFF. CDR3 coding DNA: TGTGCCAGCAGTTACCTTAGGACAGGCCCGAACACTGAAGCTTTCTTT.

The chain carries TRBV7-8 and TRBJ1-5; TRBD1 is a possible D gene (5 bases). Trimming took off 2 bases at V and 2 bases at J, with 7 bases between the two ends. The CDR3 is 14 residues long. Germline V gene data show CDR1 as SGHVS and CDR2 as FQNEAQ. As DNA, the CDR3 is TGTGCCAGCAGCTTATCGACAGGCAATCAGCCCCAGCATTTT. Residues: CASSLSTGNQPQHF.

This sequence joins TRBV5-1 and TRBJ2-3, with unresolved D. CDR3 length equals 12 residues. Germline CDR1 reads SGHRS; CDR2 reads YFSETQ. V was trimmed by 2 bases and J by 3 bases, leaving 4 bases between them. The CDR3 region has the DNA TGCGCCAGCAGCTTTACTACAGATACGCAGTATTTT. This sequence encodes CASSFTTDTQYF. Using reference TRBV5-1 and TRBJ2-3 for the parts outside the CDR3, the full variable domain is KAGVTQTPRYLIKTRGQQVTLSCSPISGHRSVSWYQQTPGQGLQFLFEYFSETQRNKGNFPGRFSGRQFSNSRSEMNVSTLELGDSALYLCASSFTTDTQYFGPGTRLTVL.

The V gene is TRBV10-2, the J gene TRBJ1-5, with 10 bases lining up with TRBD1. This CDR3 has 15 amino acids. V shed 6 bases and J 5 bases; nucleotides not matched to a gene: 7. Germline V gene lookup returns CDR1 WSHSY and CDR2 SAAADI. CDR3 region: CASSPGQGFDQPQHF. Written as DNA, the CDR3 is TGCGCCAGCAGCCCGGGACAGGGGTTTGATCAGCCCCAGCATTTT.

By sample share, this clone is medium-sized. This sequence joins TRBV5-7 and TRBJ1-3; 7 nucleotides agree with TRBD1. TRBV5-7 is noted as an ORF with a role that remains uncertain. The CDR3 has 15 residues. The ends lost 4 bases at V and 0 bases at J; junction bases unmatched: 4. This CDR3 reads CASSVTGHSGNTIYF. For the CDR3, the DNA is TGTGCCAGCAGCGTGACAGGGCACTCTGGAAACACCATATATTTT.

This clone appeared a single time. This chain uses TRBV28 with TRBJ1-1; no reliable D call. Trimming pared 5 bases from V and 8 bases from J, leaving 15 bases between. Per germline, CDR1 MDHEN and CDR2 SYDVKM. There are 13 residues in the CDR3. CDR3 protein: CASSLHTPPEAFF. CDR3 nucleotides: TGTGCCAGCAGTCTCCACACACCTCCCGAAGCTTTCTTT. Full variable domain (missing parts from reference TRBV28 and TRBJ1-1): DVKVTQSSRYLVKRTGEKVFLECVQDMDHENMFWYRQDPGLGLRLIYFSYDVKMKEKGDIPEGYSVSREKKERFSLILESASTNQTSMYLCASSLHTPPEAFFGQGTRLTVV.

V is TRBV12-3 or TRBV12-4 and J is TRBJ2-1; possibly TRBD2 for D (6 bases). This CDR3 region has 13 residues. Deletions cut 5 bases from V and 10 bases from J, with 15 bases between. The CDR3 protein is CASSLTRLGEQFF. CDR3 coding DNA: TGTGCCAGCAGTCTGACTAGACTCGGCGAGCAGTTCTTC.

The chain uses TRBV5-1 and TRBJ2-3, with 7 positions matching TRBD1. The CDR3 spans 15 residues. V was pared by 5 bases and J by 3 bases, with 9 bases of the junction left unmatched. Germline V CDR1 and CDR2: SGHRS, YFSETQ. This CDR3 reads CASRNRDRKTDTQYF. The DNA for the CDR3 is TGCGCCAGCAGAAACCGGGACAGAAAAACAGATACGCAGTATTTT.

The chain links TRBV5-1 to TRBJ2-2, with D tentatively TRBD2 (5 bases). CDR1 is SGHRS and CDR2 is YFSETQ in the germline V gene. Trimming stripped 5 bases from V and 5 bases from J, with 16 bases between. The CDR3 is 15 amino acids. For the CDR3, the DNA is TGCGCCAGCAGTCCGATCGGGGAATCGACCGGGGAGCTGTTTTTT. This gives the protein CASSPIGESTGELFF.

The chain joins TRBV19 to TRBJ1-1; D might be TRBD1 (6 bases). The germline V and J ends were trimmed by 4 bases and 12 bases, with 21 bases remaining between them. CDR1 and CDR2 from the germline V gene are LNHDA and SQIVND (reference sequence). The CDR3 loop spans 14 amino acids. Written as DNA, the CDR3 is TGTGCCAGTAGTACCCTACAGGGTCCCAGGAGACCTTTCTTT. Its protein product is CASSTLQGPRRPFF.

This rearrangement joins TRBV19 to TRBJ1-2; 7 bases are a match to TRBD1. Per germline, CDR1 LNHDA and CDR2 SQIVND (reference sequence). The length of the CDR3 is 14 residues. V lost 0 bases, J lost 8 bases, and 6 bases stayed unmatched. The chain's CDR3 is CASSIDRGLGGYTF. The CDR3 coding sequence is TGTGCCAGTAGTATAGACAGGGGGTTGGGCGGCTACACCTTC. Together with reference TRBV19 and TRBJ1-2, the CDR3 gives the full variable domain: DGGITQSPKYLFRKEGQNVTLSCEQNLNHDAMYWYRQDPGQGLRLIYYSQIVNDFQKGDIAEGYSVSREKKESFPLTVTSAQKNPTAFYLCASSIDRGLGGYTFGSGTRLTVV.

This clone was observed a single time. V gene TRBV28 combines with J gene TRBJ2-5; TRBD2 is a possible D gene (6 bases). The CDR3 is made up of 18 amino acids. The ends were cut back, 2 bases at V and 6 bases at J, with 25 bases in the middle. Germline CDR1 reads MDHEN; CDR2 reads SYDVKM. CDR3 sequence reads: CASSLNPGGRGTGQTQYF. CDR3 DNA sequence: TGTGCCAGCAGTTTAAATCCGGGCGGGCGGGGCACGGGTCAGACCCAGTACTTC.